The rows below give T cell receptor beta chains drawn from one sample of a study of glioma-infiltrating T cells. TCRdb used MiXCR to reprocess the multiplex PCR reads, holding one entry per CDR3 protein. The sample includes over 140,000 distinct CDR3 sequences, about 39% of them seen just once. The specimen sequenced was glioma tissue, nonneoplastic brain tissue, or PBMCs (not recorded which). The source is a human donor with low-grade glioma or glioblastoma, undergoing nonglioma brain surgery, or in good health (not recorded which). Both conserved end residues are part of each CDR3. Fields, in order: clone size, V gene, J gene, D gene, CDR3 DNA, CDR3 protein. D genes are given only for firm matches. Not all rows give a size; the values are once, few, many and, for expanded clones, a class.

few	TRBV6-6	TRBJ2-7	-	TGTGCCAGCAGTTACGAAAAGGGTTCCTACGAGCAGTACTTC	CASSYEKGSYEQYF
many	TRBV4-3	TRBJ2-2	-	TGCGCCAGCAGCCAAGATGGCGGGGAGCTGTTTTTT	CASSQDGGELFF
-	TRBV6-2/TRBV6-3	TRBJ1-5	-	TGTGCCAGCAGTGCCAGGACAGACCCCCAGCATTTT	CASSARTDPQHF
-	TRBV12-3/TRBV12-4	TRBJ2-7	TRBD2	TGTGCCAGCAGTCGTAGCGGGGGGAGCTCGTACGAGCAGTACTTC	CASSRSGGSSYEQYF
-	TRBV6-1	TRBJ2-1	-	TGTGCCAGCAGCCACGCGGGAAATGAGCAGTTCTTC	CASSHAGNEQFF
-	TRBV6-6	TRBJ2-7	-	TGTGCCAGCAGTGGGACGGGGGGCGCAGGCTACGAGCAGTACTTC	CASSGTGGAGYEQYF
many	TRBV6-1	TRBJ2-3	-	TGTGCCAGCAGTTTCTCCCCATGGGCCCTGCAGTATTTT	CASSFSPWALQYF
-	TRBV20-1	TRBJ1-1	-	TGCAGCGTGGGGGCCCTTGCCACTGAAGCTTTCTTT	CSVGALATEAFF
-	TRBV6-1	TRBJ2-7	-	TGTGCCAGCAGTGAAATTGGGGGCGCTTCCTACGAGCAGTACTTC	CASSEIGGASYEQYF
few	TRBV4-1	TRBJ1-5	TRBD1	TGCGCCAGCAGCCAAGACGGACAGGCAAATCAGCCCCAGCATTTT	CASSQDGQANQPQHF
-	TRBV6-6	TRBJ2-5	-	TGTGCCAGCGGTTACGACAGACTAGATGGGACGGAGACCCAGTACTTC	CASGYDRLDGTETQYF
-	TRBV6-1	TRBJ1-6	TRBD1	TGTGCCAGCAGTTTTGGGGACAGAGATAATTCACCCCTCCACTTT	CASSFGDRDNSPLHF
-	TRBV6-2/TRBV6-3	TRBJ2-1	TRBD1	TGTGCCAGCAGTTACTCGTGGGACAGCTACAATGAGCAGTTCTTC	CASSYSWDSYNEQFF
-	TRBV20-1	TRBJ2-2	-	TGCAGTGCTAGAGATAGCGGACGGTCGACCGGGGAGCTGTTTTTT	CSARDSGRSTGELFF
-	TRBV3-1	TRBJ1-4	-	TGTGCCAGCAGCCAAGACAGGGATGAAAAACTGTTTTTT	CASSQDRDEKLFF
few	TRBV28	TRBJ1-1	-	TGTGCCAGCAGTAGGGGATATACTGAAGCTTTCTTT	CASSRGYTEAFF
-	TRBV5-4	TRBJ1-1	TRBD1	TGTGCCAGCAGTCAGATCAGGGGGCGCGATTTCTTT	CASSQIRGRDFF
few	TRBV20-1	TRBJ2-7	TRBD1	TGCAGTGGGTTTGGGACAGGACATTACGAGCAGTACTTC	CSGFGTGHYEQYF
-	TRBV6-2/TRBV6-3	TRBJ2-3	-	TGTGCCAGCAGTCGGGGTCATTTCGCGGATACGCAGTATTTT	CASSRGHFADTQYF
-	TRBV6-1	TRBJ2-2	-	TGTGCCAGCAGGAGGAGGGATGGGGCCGGGGAGCTGTTTTTT	CASRRRDGAGELFF
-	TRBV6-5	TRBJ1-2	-	TGTGCCAGCAGTTCCCCGGGGATTGATGGCTACACCTTC	CASSSPGIDGYTF
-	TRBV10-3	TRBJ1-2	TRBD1	TGTGCCAGCAGTGAAACGACAGGGGGCCGGTATGGCTACACCTTC	CASSETTGGRYGYTF
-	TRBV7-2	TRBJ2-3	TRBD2	TGTGCCAGCAGCCGACAGACTAGCGGGCCCCGCACAGATACGCAGTATTTT	CASSRQTSGPRTDTQYF
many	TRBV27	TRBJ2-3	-	TGTGCCAGCAGAGGGGCTAGCACAGATACGCAGTATTTT	CASRGASTDTQYF
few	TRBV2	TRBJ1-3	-	TGTGCCAGCAGAGGACAGAGCTCTGGAAACACCATATATTTT	CASRGQSSGNTIYF
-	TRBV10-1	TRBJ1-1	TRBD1	TGCGCCAGCAGCGCGGGACAGGGGGTCGCTGAAGCTTTCTTT	CASSAGQGVAEAFF
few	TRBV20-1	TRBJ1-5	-	TGCAGTGCTAGTATACCCGGACGGCTTAGCAATCAGCCCCAGCATTTT	CSASIPGRLSNQPQHF
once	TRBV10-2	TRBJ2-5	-	TGCGCCAGCAGTGTTTGGCCTCAAGAGACCCAGTACTTC	CASSVWPQETQYF
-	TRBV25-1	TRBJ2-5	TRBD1	TGTGCCAGCAGTGACTCCGGGACAGGAAAAGAGACCCAGTACTTC	CASSDSGTGKETQYF
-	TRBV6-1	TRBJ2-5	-	TGTGCCAGCAGGGATTTAGGGGTGAGGGAGACCCAGTACTTC	CASRDLGVRETQYF
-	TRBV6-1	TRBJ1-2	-	TGTGCCAGCAGCCAAGGTCGAGCTAACTATGGCTACACCTTC	CASSQGRANYGYTF
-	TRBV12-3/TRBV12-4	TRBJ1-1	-	TGTGCCAGCAATAGTGAAGCCGGGGGGCCAAAGAACACTGAAGCTTTCTTT	CASNSEAGGPKNTEAFF
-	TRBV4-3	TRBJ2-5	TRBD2	TGCGCCAGCAGCCAGCGAGCGGGGAACGTCCAAGAGACCCAGTACTTC	CASSQRAGNVQETQYF
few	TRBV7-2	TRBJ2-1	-	TGTGCCAGCAGCTCCACTAGCCAGCCCTACAATGAGCAGTTCTTC	CASSSTSQPYNEQFF
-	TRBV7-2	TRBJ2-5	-	TGTGCCAGCAGCTTTCTAGCGAGGGGAGAGACCCAGTACTTC	CASSFLARGETQYF
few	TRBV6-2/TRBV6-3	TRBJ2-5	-	TGTGCCAGCAGTTCCGGAAATCAAGAGACCCAGTACTTC	CASSSGNQETQYF
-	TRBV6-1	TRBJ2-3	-	TGTGCCAGCAGCCGGACACCCTTTGGTGGCACAGATACGCAGTATTTT	CASSRTPFGGTDTQYF
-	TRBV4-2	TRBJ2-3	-	TGTGCCAGCAGCCAAGATCAGGGAGATACGCAGTATTTT	CASSQDQGDTQYF
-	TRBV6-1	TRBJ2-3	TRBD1	TGTGCCAGCAGTCCCGGACAGGGGGCAACAGATACGCAGTATTTT	CASSPGQGATDTQYF
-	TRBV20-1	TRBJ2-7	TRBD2	TGCAGTGCTCCTAGCGGGGCTAGCTCCTACGAGCAGTACTTC	CSAPSGASSYEQYF
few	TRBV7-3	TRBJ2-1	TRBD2	TGTGCCAGCAGCTCCAAGGGACTAGCGGGAGGGTACAATGAGCAGTTCTTC	CASSSKGLAGGYNEQFF
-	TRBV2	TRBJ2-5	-	TGTGCCAGCAGTGAAACGGGGACTGCCGCGACCCAGTACTTC	CASSETGTAATQYF
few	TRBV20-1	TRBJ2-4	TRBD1	TGCAGTGCTGAAAAGGACAGGGGGTCGGTCAAAAACATTCAGTACTTC	CSAEKDRGSVKNIQYF
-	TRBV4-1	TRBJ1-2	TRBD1	TGCGCCAGCAGCCAAGCGGGACAGAACTATGGCTACACCTTC	CASSQAGQNYGYTF
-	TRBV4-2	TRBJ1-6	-	TGTGCCAGCAGCCAAGAGCTCTCCTATAATTCACCCCTCCACTTT	CASSQELSYNSPLHF
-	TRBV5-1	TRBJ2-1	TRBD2	TGCGCCAGCAGCCAAGCCGGGACTAGCGGGAGAGGCGAGCAGTTCTTC	CASSQAGTSGRGEQFF
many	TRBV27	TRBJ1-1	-	TGTGCCAGCAGTACAGGGAACACTGAAGCTTTCTTT	CASSTGNTEAFF
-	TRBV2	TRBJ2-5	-	TGTGCCGGAAAAAGTGGTTCAGAGACCCAGTACTTC	CAGKSGSETQYF
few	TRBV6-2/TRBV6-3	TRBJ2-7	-	TGTGCCAGCAGTTACTCGAATCTGCCGGGTAATGAGCAGTACTTC	CASSYSNLPGNEQYF
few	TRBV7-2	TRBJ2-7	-	TGTGCCAGCAGCTTAGAGGATTACGAGCAGTACTTC	CASSLEDYEQYF